A selection of T cell receptor beta chains follows, all from one sample in a study of blood T cell repertoires in COVID-19. Sequencing was performed with immunoSEQ multiplex PCR; in TCRdb, only in-frame clones are kept and a portion is missing. The sample has about 370,000 clones, around 92% seen once; the top ten hold approximately 3%. The sample was peripheral blood. The receptors originated from a woman younger than 45 with COVID-19, enrolled during active disease. The CDR3 runs from the conserved cysteine through the conserved F or W. The D gene is left open where the match is weak. Clone size is given for some rows only: seen once, a few or many times, or a class if the clone is expanded.

cdr3_nt	cdr3_aa	v_call	j_call	cdr3_length	clone_size	d_call
TGTGCCAGCAGCCAAGAAGGAACTAGCGGGGCCACCGGGGAGCTGTTTTTT	CASSQEGTSGATGELFF	TRBV4-2	TRBJ2-2	17	few	TRBD2
TGTGCCAGCAGCTTAGTTGATGCAGGGGGCGCCGGGGCTTTCTTT	CASSLVDAGGAGAFF	TRBV11-3	TRBJ1-1	15	NA	TRBD1
TGTGCCAGCAGCGCATGGACAGGGGGAAACGAAAAACTGTTTTTT	CASSAWTGGNEKLFF	TRBV7-8	TRBJ1-4	15	NA	TRBD1
TGCGCCAGCAGCCCAGGGCCCTCTGGAAACACCATATATTTT	CASSPGPSGNTIYF	TRBV5-1	TRBJ1-3	14	few	NA
TGTGCCAGTAGTTCCCAGGGGCTAGCGGGTCAAGAGACCCAGTACTTC	CASSSQGLAGQETQYF	TRBV19	TRBJ2-5	16	once	TRBD2
TGTGCCAGCAGTGAACTGGGCGGGGGCCTTTACACCGGGGAGCTGTTTTTT	CASSELGGGLYTGELFF	TRBV6-1	TRBJ2-2	17	NA	NA
TGTGCCAGCAGCGTACGGGACAGGGGACAGCCCCAGCATTTT	CASSVRDRGQPQHF	TRBV2	TRBJ1-5	14	NA	TRBD1
TGTGCCATCAGTGAGTCGCTAGCGGGGGGCCGCACAGATACGCAGTATTTT	CAISESLAGGRTDTQYF	TRBV10-3	TRBJ2-3	17	once	TRBD2
TGCGCCAGCAGGGGAGATTTAGCCAAAAACATTCAGTACTTC	CASRGDLAKNIQYF	TRBV5-1	TRBJ2-4	14	NA	NA
TGTGCCAGCAGCCCATTTACCAGGGGGAGCGGGGGGGATCGGTACTTC	CASSPFTRGSGGDRYF	TRBV7-2	TRBJ2-7	16	NA	TRBD2
TGTGCCAGCAGCCAGGGGTACACTGAAGCTTTCTTT	CASSQGYTEAFF	TRBV12-3/TRBV12-4	TRBJ1-1	12	NA	NA
TGTGCCAGCAGCTTGGAGGGTGGATCGGGAGCGGAGACCGGGGAGCTGTTTTTT	CASSLEGGSGAETGELFF	TRBV5-4	TRBJ2-2	18	NA	NA
TGTGCCAGCAGCATGACAGGTTCACCCCTCCACTTT	CASSMTGSPLHF	TRBV7-2	TRBJ1-6	12	once	NA
TGTGCCAGCAGCTTAGTCCCAGGGGGCAGTTCACCCCTCCACTTT	CASSLVPGGSSPLHF	TRBV7-2	TRBJ1-6	15	NA	TRBD1
TGTGCCAGCAGCTTACAGGCTCTCTCTGGAAACACCATATATTTT	CASSLQALSGNTIYF	TRBV7-9	TRBJ1-3	15	NA	NA
TGTGCCAGCAGCCTTGTGACTAGCGGGAGGTGGAAAGATACGCAGTATTTT	CASSLVTSGRWKDTQYF	TRBV11-2	TRBJ2-3	17	NA	TRBD2
TGTGCCAGCAGGAGACAGGGGAACTATGGCTACACCTTC	CASRRQGNYGYTF	TRBV11-2	TRBJ1-2	13	NA	TRBD1
TGTGCCAGTAGCACCGGGACACCCCGTGGCTACACCTTC	CASSTGTPRGYTF	TRBV19	TRBJ1-2	13	NA	NA
TGTGCCAGCAGTTACGGGGGACCCCCCGGAGATACGCAGTATTTT	CASSYGGPPGDTQYF	TRBV7-2	TRBJ2-3	15	NA	NA
TGTGCCATCAGCGGTTGGGACAGGTATAATTCACCCCTCCACTTT	CAISGWDRYNSPLHF	TRBV10-3	TRBJ1-6	15	NA	TRBD1
TGTGCCAGCAGCTTAGGCAATCCCGGGGAGCTGTTTTTT	CASSLGNPGELFF	TRBV13	TRBJ2-2	13	NA	NA
TGTGCCAGCGATGAAAGGGGACAGGGGAGGCGCGGCTACACCTTC	CASDERGQGRRGYTF	TRBV7-9	TRBJ1-2	15	few	TRBD1
TGTGCCAGCAGCGAGGTACAGGGGAACACTGAAGCTTTCTTT	CASSEVQGNTEAFF	TRBV7-9	TRBJ1-1	14	few	NA